A single sample is the source of the 20 T cell receptor beta chains below, sequenced in a study of cytomegalovirus exposure and HLA in healthy donors. Profiling relied on immunoSEQ multiplex PCR, and the TCRdb table lists in-frame clones only, not all of them. The data show 150,000 or so clones, roughly 86% seen once. Sequencing was carried out using PBMCs. These receptors all come from a human donor in good health.

V gene TRBV14 combines with J gene TRBJ1-3; D remains ambiguous. Germline CDR1 reads SGHDN; CDR2 reads FVKESK. Trimming removed 1 base at V and 7 bases at J, with 11 bases between. The CDR3 contains 14 residues. The CDR3 reads CASSQVRSPNTIYF. CDR3 nucleotides: TGTGCCAGCAGCCAAGTTAGGAGTCCCAACACCATATATTTT.

The V and J genes are TRBV5-1 and TRBJ2-2, with TRBD2 matching over 7 bases. The CDR3 sequence is 16 residues long. J was trimmed by 2 bases and V by 4 bases; bases with no gene match: 8. Germline CDR1 SGHRS, CDR2 YFSETQ. CDR3: CASSATAGTNTGELFF. The CDR3 DNA sequence: TGCGCCAGCAGCGCCACAGCGGGAACCAACACCGGGGAGCTGTTTTTT.

The V gene is TRBV6-5, the J gene TRBJ1-2; possibly TRBD1 for D (6 bases). Germline V CDR1 and CDR2: MNHEY, SVGAGI. The V end was cut by 5 bases, the J end by 3 bases, with 10 bases between. The CDR3 is made up of 13 amino acids. The CDR3 spells CASSATGDYGYTF. CDR3 sequence (DNA): TGTGCCAGCAGTGCGACAGGTGACTATGGCTACACCTTC.

This chain uses TRBV5-1 with TRBJ1-2; D is perhaps TRBD1 (5 bases). This CDR3 contains 16 residues. V dropped 0 bases and J dropped 3 bases, with 15 bases sitting between them. The germline gives CDR1 SGHRS, CDR2 YFSETQ. The CDR3 loop reads CASSLAPQTEYYGYTF. For the CDR3, the DNA is TGCGCCAGCAGCTTGGCTCCTCAGACAGAGTACTATGGCTACACCTTC.

The rearrangement links TRBV27 to TRBJ2-1; no reliable D call. Trimming took off 2 bases at V and 1 base at J, with 3 bases between the two ends. Germline CDR1 and CDR2: MNHEY and SMNVEV (reference sequence). The CDR3 is 13 amino acids. CDR3: CASSLVSYNEQFF. CDR3 nucleotide sequence: TGTGCCAGCAGTTTAGTATCCTACAATGAGCAGTTCTTC.

The chain is built from TRBV6-5 and TRBJ1-4, with unresolved D. Trimming cost V 6 bases and J 7 bases, with 12 bases left between them. Germline V lookup: CDR1 MNHEY, CDR2 SVGAGI. The CDR3 extends over 13 amino acids. The CDR3 bases are TGTGCCAGCAGGCGAACCACGGGTGAAAAACTGTTTTTT. This translates into CASRRTTGEKLFF.

This clone was recorded once. This sequence joins TRBV19 and TRBJ2-7, with 9 bases aligning to TRBD1. Trimming removed 4 bases from V and 0 bases from J; junction bases left unmatched: 4. The length of the CDR3 is 15 residues. Germline CDR1 LNHDA, CDR2 SQIVND (reference sequence). The CDR3 DNA follows: TGTGCCAGTAGTAGGGACAGGGAACCCTCCTACGAGCAGTACTTC. Protein sequence: CASSRDREPSYEQYF. Supplemented by reference TRBV19 and TRBJ2-7, the full variable domain reads DGGITQSPKYLFRKEGQNVTLSCEQNLNHDAMYWYRQDPGQGLRLIYYSQIVNDFQKGDIAEGYSVSREKKESFPLTVTSAQKNPTAFYLCASSRDREPSYEQYFGPGTRLTVT.

This clone was picked up one time. The rearrangement links TRBV5-1 to TRBJ1-1; D not certain. Germline assignment: CDR1 SGHRS and CDR2 YFSETQ. This CDR3 region has 14 residues. Deletions cut 4 bases from V and 1 base from J, with 11 bases between. DNA for the CDR3: TGCGCCAGCAGCCTTATGGCAGGGAACACTGAAGCTTTCTTT. Translating gives CASSLMAGNTEAFF.

This clone came up once. This chain uses TRBV15 with TRBJ2-1; the D gene is possibly TRBD2 (5 bases). The CDR3 is 12 residues long. V lost 4 bases and J 8 bases, leaving 9 bases between the germline ends. CDR1 is LNHNV, CDR2 YYDKDF, per germline (reference sequence). This chain's CDR3 is CATSKGVDEQFF. The CDR3 bases are TGTGCCACCAGCAAGGGAGTGGATGAGCAGTTCTTC.

The J gene is TRBJ2-2, the V gene TRBV5-1; D gene ambiguous. Trimming left V 1 base short and J 4 bases short, with 11 bases between. Germline CDR1 and CDR2: SGHRS and YFSETQ. The CDR3 has 15 amino acids. The CDR3 region is CASSLLEGGTGELFF. The CDR3, as DNA: TGCGCCAGCAGCTTGCTGGAAGGCGGCACCGGGGAGCTGTTTTTT. Full variable domain (outside the CDR3, taken from reference TRBV5-1 and TRBJ2-2): KAGVTQTPRYLIKTRGQQVTLSCSPISGHRSVSWYQQTPGQGLQFLFEYFSETQRNKGNFPGRFSGRQFSNSRSEMNVSTLELGDSALYLCASSLLEGGTGELFFGEGSRLTVL.

This clone is a singleton in its sample. The genes are TRBV12-5 and TRBJ1-5, with 7 bases lining up with TRBD1. V shed 4 bases and J 0 bases; nucleotides not matched to a gene: 15. From germline, CDR1 is LGHNT and CDR2 FRNRAP. The CDR3 runs 19 residues. CDR3 coding DNA: TGTGCTAGTGGTTGGGACCCGGGACAGACGAGATATAGCAATCAGCCCCAGCATTTT. Residues: CASGWDPGQTRYSNQPQHF.

This chain's CDR3 is CASRVGGDNEQFF. CDR3 bases: TGTGCCAGCAGAGTCGGGGGGGACAATGAGCAGTTCTTC. This chain uses TRBV2 with TRBJ2-1, with 8 bases identical to TRBD2. Germline V lookup: CDR1 SNHLY, CDR2 FYNNEI. V shed 6 bases and J 5 bases; nucleotides not matched to a gene: 3. CDR3 length: 13 amino acids.

The chain employs TRBV6-4 and TRBJ1-2; 8 bases line up with TRBD1. Germline-derived CDR1 and CDR2 are MRHNA and SNTAGT. This CDR3 has 15 residues. V gave up 5 bases and J gave up 4 bases; unmatched junction bases: 9. CDR3 in amino acids: CASSPTGTGLYGYTF. The CDR3 DNA reads TGTGCCAGCAGTCCTACCGGGACAGGTCTCTATGGCTACACCTTC.

The chain couples TRBV6-4 to TRBJ2-1, with 9 bases matching TRBD2. The J segment lost 1 base and the V segment lost 5 bases, leaving 3 bases of the junction unmatched. Germline CDR1 and CDR2: MRHNA and SNTAGT. The CDR3 extends over 15 amino acids. CDR3 region: CASSSSGGSYNEQFF. For the CDR3, the DNA is TGTGCCAGCAGTTCGAGCGGGGGGTCCTACAATGAGCAGTTCTTC.

In this sample, this clone turned up once. The genes are TRBV27 and TRBJ2-7; D is perhaps TRBD2 (5 bases). With 3 bases removed from V and 1 base from J, the gap between germline ends came to 22 bases. CDR1 MNHEY and CDR2 SMNVEV come from the germline V gene (reference sequence). The CDR3 is 18 amino acids. CDR3 sequence (DNA): TGTGCCAGCAGTTTTCTAATTCCTCGGCCGGGAATATCCTACGAGCAGTACTTC. This translates into CASSFLIPRPGISYEQYF.

As for this clone: Mismatch with germline at one junction end may stem from a read error. This rearrangement joins TRBV5-6 to TRBJ1-1, with a weak D call TRBD1 (5 bases). CDR3 length equals 13 residues. The germline V gene has CDR1 SGHDT and CDR2 YYEEEE. The CDR3 sequence: CASSLKGTREEVF. The CDR3 nucleotides are TGTGCCAGCAGCTTGAAAGGGACTCGAGAGGAGGTCTTT.

This clone was seen more than once but under ten times. The chain couples TRBV6-6 to TRBJ2-1; TRBD2 aligns across 11 bases. CDR3 length: 15 residues. Trimming took 6 bases from V and 6 from J; bases not matched to a gene: 7. Looked up from germline, CDR1 is MNHNY and CDR2 is SVGAGI (reference sequence). CDR3 residues: CASSPRLAGTNEQFF. The DNA of the CDR3 is TGTGCCAGCAGCCCCAGACTAGCGGGAACCAATGAGCAGTTCTTC.

The rearrangement uses TRBV27 and TRBJ1-5, with D possibly TRBD1 on 6 matching bases. The CDR3 spans 16 residues. V was pared by 5 bases and J by 0 bases, with 14 bases between. Germline CDR1 and CDR2: MNHEY and SMNVEV (reference sequence). The CDR3 coding sequence is TGTGCCAGCAGTCCCGGACAGATTTATAGCAATCAGCCCCAGCATTTT. It is translated as CASSPGQIYSNQPQHF.

The chain joins TRBV11-2 to TRBJ2-1; 10 positions match TRBD2. The length of the CDR3 is 16 residues. CDR1 SGHAT and CDR2 FQNNGV come from the germline V gene. With 5 bases clipped from V and 7 bases from J, the junction kept 11 bases outside the gene matches. The DNA for the CDR3 is TGTGCCAGCAGCCAAAGACTAGCGGGTTATTCTAATGAGCAGTTCTTC. Translated: CASSQRLAGYSNEQFF.

The V call is TRBV14, the J call TRBJ2-7; TRBD1 matches 8 bases. Germline CDR1 reads SGHDN; CDR2 reads FVKESK. CDR3 length equals 14 residues. The V gene end was trimmed by 3 bases and the J gene end by 4 bases; junction bases not matched to a gene: 5. CDR3 region: CASSQRQGLYEQYF. The CDR3 nucleotides read TGTGCCAGCAGCCAGAGACAGGGGCTTTACGAGCAGTACTTC.